A single sample is the source of the 17 T cell receptor beta chains below, sequenced in a study of T cells after somatic rescue of genetic block (dated by TCRdb to the early 2020s). The library was generated by the immunoSEQ multiplex PCR assay. Here the immuneACCESS table is served through TCRdb, limited to in-frame sequences with V and J called. Missing clones are a known gap in these copies; in checked studies unresolved V genes cover under half, and the rest lacks a known reason. This sample is represented by tens of thousands of clones; roughly 90% of them were singletons. The ten largest clones take up approximately 2.9% of the sample. The source material was peripheral blood mononuclear cells (PBMCs). The origin of the receptors is a man aged 35 to 55.

This chain joins TRBV7-8 and TRBJ1-4, with 7 bases lining up with TRBD1. This CDR3 has 15 residues. The V gene end was trimmed by 5 bases and the J gene end by 8 bases; junction bases not matched to a gene: 11. Germline assignment: CDR1 SGHVS and CDR2 FQNEAQ. The CDR3 DNA follows: TGTGCCAGCAGCCAGACAGGGCTACAAAACGAAAAACTGTTTTTT. Translation gives CASSQTGLQNEKLFF.

The chain joins TRBV19 to TRBJ1-5; D uncertain. The CDR3 has 15 residues. The germline V and J ends were trimmed by 7 bases and 0 bases, with 13 bases remaining between them. The germline gives CDR1 LNHDA, CDR2 SQIVND (reference sequence). This CDR3 reads CASNSAVYSNQPQHF. CDR3 coding DNA: TGTGCCAGTAATTCGGCAGTCTATAGCAATCAGCCCCAGCATTTT. Full variable domain (missing parts from reference TRBV19 and TRBJ1-5): DGGITQSPKYLFRKEGQNVTLSCEQNLNHDAMYWYRQDPGQGLRLIYYSQIVNDFQKGDIAEGYSVSREKKESFPLTVTSAQKNPTAFYLCASNSAVYSNQPQHFGDGTRLSIL.

The chain uses TRBV5-6 and TRBJ2-7, with D hard to call. The CDR3 covers 13 residues. V was shortened by 1 base and J by 3 bases, with 8 bases between the two germline ends. The germline CDR1 and CDR2 sequences are SGHDT and YYEEEE. The CDR3, as DNA: TGTGCCAGCAGCTTGCGGCAAAACTACGAGCAGTACTTC. It codes for CASSLRQNYEQYF.

The V call is TRBV28, the J call TRBJ2-2; D remains unclear. CDR3 length: 15 amino acids. Trimming left V 2 bases short and J 3 bases short, with 10 bases between. CDR1 MDHEN and CDR2 SYDVKM come from the germline V gene. The CDR3 sequence is CASSLGGRDTGELFF. CDR3 nucleotides: TGTGCCAGCAGTTTAGGTGGACGGGACACCGGGGAGCTGTTTTTT. Variable domain in full (rest from reference TRBV28 and TRBJ2-2): DVKVTQSSRYLVKRTGEKVFLECVQDMDHENMFWYRQDPGLGLRLIYFSYDVKMKEKGDIPEGYSVSREKKERFSLILESASTNQTSMYLCASSLGGRDTGELFFGEGSRLTVL.

The genes are TRBV7-2 and TRBJ2-7; 8 bases line up with TRBD1. V lost 5 bases, J lost 2 bases, and 5 bases stayed unmatched. CDR1 and CDR2 from the germline V gene are SGHTA and FQGNSA. The length of the CDR3 is 14 residues. In DNA, the CDR3 is TGTGCCAGCAGCCGGACAGGGATAGCCTACGAGCAGTACTTC. Protein: CASSRTGIAYEQYF.

This chain connects TRBV2 to TRBJ2-5; possible D gene TRBD1, 6 bases. V lost 7 bases and J lost 4, with 13 bases in between. The CDR3 covers 13 residues. The germline gives CDR1 SNHLY, CDR2 FYNNEI. CDR3 sequence reads: CASTGAGGETQYF. DNA for the CDR3: TGTGCCAGCACAGGGGCTGGGGGAGAGACCCAGTACTTC.

The chain joins TRBV4-2 to TRBJ2-7, with 11 bases matching TRBD2. Trimming removed 1 base from V and 3 bases from J; junction bases left unmatched: 2. Germline V gene data show CDR1 as LGHNA and CDR2 as YNFKEQ. The CDR3 is 15 amino acids. The CDR3 nucleotides read TGTGCCAGCAGCCAAGCCACTAGCGGGGGCTACGAGCAGTACTTC. As protein: CASSQATSGGYEQYF.

CDR3 protein: CASSPWDRATYEQYF. CDR3 DNA: TGTGCCAGCAGTCCCTGGGACAGGGCTACCTACGAGCAGTACTTC. The chain employs TRBV27 and TRBJ2-7; 9 nucleotides match TRBD1. V lost 5 bases and J lost 2; bases outside the gene matches: 7. The germline V gene encodes CDR1 MNHEY and CDR2 SMNVEV (reference sequence). The CDR3 has 15 amino acids.

With respect to this clone: This sample includes further DNA sequences coding for the same CDR3. This rearrangement joins TRBV6-5 to TRBJ2-7; the match to TRBD2 covers 13 bases. After removal of 0 bases from V and 2 bases from J, the junction contained 1 base not matched to a gene. This CDR3 has 16 amino acids. Germline-derived CDR1 and CDR2 are MNHEY and SVGAGI. In DNA, the CDR3 is TGTGCCAGCAGTTACTCCGGGACTAGCGGGGCCTACGAGCAGTACTTC. Translating gives CASSYSGTSGAYEQYF.

The V and J genes are TRBV7-9 and TRBJ2-1, with TRBD2 identical over 9 bases. The CDR3 runs 13 residues. CDR1 and CDR2 (germline): SEHNR, FQNEAQ (reference sequence). The DNA of the CDR3 is TGTGCTAGTGGGCTAGCGGGGCGCGATGAGCAGTTCTTC. Residues: CASGLAGRDEQFF.

V usage is TRBV6-5 and J usage is TRBJ2-7, with 8 nucleotides matching TRBD2. Germline V lookup: CDR1 MNHEY, CDR2 SVGAGI. This CDR3 has 13 residues. Germline trimming cut 8 bases from V and 7 bases from J; bases unmatched to any gene: 10. CDR3 residues: CASGTGGALEQYF. In nucleotides, the CDR3 is TGTGCCAGCGGGACGGGGGGGGCGCTTGAGCAGTACTTC.

V and J are TRBV7-2 and TRBJ1-1, with D hard to call. The germline V gene has CDR1 SGHTA and CDR2 FQGNSA. V gave up 0 bases and J gave up 0 bases, with 5 bases separating them. This CDR3 has 14 residues. The CDR3 coding sequence is TGTGCCAGCAGCTTAGCGCCGGTGAACACTGAAGCTTTCTTT. Residues: CASSLAPVNTEAFF.

V usage is TRBV10-3 and J usage is TRBJ2-1, with 9 bases that match TRBD2. V trimming: 7 bases; J trimming: 5 bases; junction bases outside the gene matches: 9. The germline V gene encodes CDR1 ENHRY and CDR2 SYGVKD. CDR3 size: 15 residues. This CDR3 is CAITEAGGRHNEQFF. In DNA form, the CDR3 reads TGTGCCATCACCGAAGCGGGAGGCCGCCACAATGAGCAGTTCTTC.

The rearrangement joins TRBV7-9 to TRBJ2-5; D is unclear. V shed 5 bases and J shed 5 bases, with 18 bases lying between them. Germline-derived CDR1 and CDR2 are SEHNR and FQNEAQ (reference sequence). The CDR3 has 15 amino acids. In DNA, the CDR3 is TGTGCCAGCAGCCGATCTCCGGGTCAGACGGAGACCCAGTACTTC. Amino acids: CASSRSPGQTETQYF.

This chain uses TRBV21-1 with TRBJ1-1. TRBV21-1 is an annotated pseudogene. The CDR3 extends over 11 amino acids. The CDR3 here is CASRAEFEAFF. In DNA form, the CDR3 reads TGTGCCAGCAGGGCGGAGTTTGAAGCTTTCTTT.

The chain has TRBV5-6 and TRBJ2-3, with TRBD1 identical over 8 bases. V dropped 4 bases and J dropped 4; count of bases not matched to a gene: 8. CDR1 is SGHDT, CDR2 YYEEEE, per germline. The CDR3 spans 15 residues. CDR3: CASSPRTGRSDTQYF. The CDR3 DNA reads as TGTGCCAGCAGCCCGAGGACAGGGAGATCAGATACGCAGTATTTT.

This clone occurred once. V and J are TRBV5-4 and TRBJ2-2; possible D gene TRBD2, 6 bases. The CDR3 is 14 residues long. Trimming removed 3 bases from V and 4 bases from J, with 10 bases in between. Per germline, CDR1 SGHNT and CDR2 YYREEE (reference sequence). In nucleotides, the CDR3 is TGTGCCAGCAGCTCGGAGGGTGCCACCGGGGAGCTGTTTTTT. It specifies CASSSEGATGELFF.